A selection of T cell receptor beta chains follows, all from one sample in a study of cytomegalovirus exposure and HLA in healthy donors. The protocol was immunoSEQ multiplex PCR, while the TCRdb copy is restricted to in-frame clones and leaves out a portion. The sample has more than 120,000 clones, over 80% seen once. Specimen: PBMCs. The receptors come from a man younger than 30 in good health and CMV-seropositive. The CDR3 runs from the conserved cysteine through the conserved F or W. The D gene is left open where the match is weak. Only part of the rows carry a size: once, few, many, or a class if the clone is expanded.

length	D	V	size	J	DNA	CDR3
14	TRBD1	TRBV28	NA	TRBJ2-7	TGTGCCAGCAGTTTAGGGGGACAGGGGTACGAGCAGTACTTC	CASSLGGQGYEQYF
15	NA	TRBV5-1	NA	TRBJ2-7	TGCGCCAGCAGCTTGCACGACAGTAGCTCCTACGAGCAGTACTTC	CASSLHDSSSYEQYF
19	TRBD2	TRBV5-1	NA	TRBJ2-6	TGCGCCAGCAGCCCCTCTCGGGGGACTAGCTTTTCTGGGGCCAACGTCCTGACTTTC	CASSPSRGTSFSGANVLTF
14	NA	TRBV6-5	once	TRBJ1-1	TGTGCCAGCAGAACAGGCCCTACAGGAACTGAAGCTTTCTTT	CASRTGPTGTEAFF
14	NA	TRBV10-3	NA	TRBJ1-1	TGTGCCATCAGGGGACGGGGGGTTAACACTGAAGCTTTCTTT	CAIRGRGVNTEAFF
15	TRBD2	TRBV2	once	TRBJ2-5	TGTGCCAGCAGTGCGCAATCTAGCGGTAGGGAGACCCAGTACTTC	CASSAQSSGRETQYF
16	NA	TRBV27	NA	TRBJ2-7	TGTGCCAGCAGTTTATCGGCGGGGGCGCGGGCCTACGAGCAGTACTTC	CASSLSAGARAYEQYF
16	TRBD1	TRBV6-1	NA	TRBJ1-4	TGTGCCAGCAGTGAGGGACAGGAGGGAGGTAATGAAAAACTGTTTTTT	CASSEGQEGGNEKLFF
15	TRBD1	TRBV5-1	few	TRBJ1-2	TGCGCCAGCAGCCCCGGGACAGGGGGATATGATGGCTACACCTTC	CASSPGTGGYDGYTF
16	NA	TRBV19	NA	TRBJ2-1	TGTGCCAGTAGTAGGGGGGTTAGCGTATCCTACAATGAGCAGTTCTTC	CASSRGVSVSYNEQFF
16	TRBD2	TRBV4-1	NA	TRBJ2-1	TGCGCCAGCAGCCAAGATGGGACTAGCGCGGGGAATGAGCAGTTCTTC	CASSQDGTSAGNEQFF
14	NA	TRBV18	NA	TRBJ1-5	TGTGCCAGCTCACCCTCGCAGTTTAATCAGCCCCAGCATTTT	CASSPSQFNQPQHF
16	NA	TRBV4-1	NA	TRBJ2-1	TGCGCCAGCAGCCAATCGAGGGCCCCCGCGTACAATGAGCAGTTCTTC	CASSQSRAPAYNEQFF
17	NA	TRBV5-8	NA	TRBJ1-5	TGTGCCAGCAGCTTGCCCCCGGAGAGGGCGGGCAATCAGCCCCAGCATTTT	CASSLPPERAGNQPQHF
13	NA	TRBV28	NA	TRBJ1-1	TGTGCCAGCAGTCGGGACTTCAGCGCTGAAGCTTTCTTT	CASSRDFSAEAFF
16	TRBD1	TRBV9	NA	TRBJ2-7	TGTGCCAGCAGCCCGAGCCCGGGACAGGGCTCCTACGAGCAGTACTTC	CASSPSPGQGSYEQYF
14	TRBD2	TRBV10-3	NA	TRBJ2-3	TGTGCCATCAGGCCTAGCGGTAGCACAGATACGCAGTATTTT	CAIRPSGSTDTQYF
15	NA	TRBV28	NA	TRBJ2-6	TGTGCCAGCAGCCCCGGGGACTCTGGGGCCAACGTCCTGACTTTC	CASSPGDSGANVLTF
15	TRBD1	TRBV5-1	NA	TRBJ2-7	TGCGCCAGCAGCTCAACTAAGACAGGGGGGTACGAGCAGTACTTC	CASSSTKTGGYEQYF
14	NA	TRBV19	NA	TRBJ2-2	TGTGCCACCACAGGGACCCCCAACACCGGGGAGCTGTTTTTT	CATTGTPNTGELFF
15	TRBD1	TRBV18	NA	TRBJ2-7	TGTGCCAGCTCACCTACCGGGACAGGGGTATACGAGCAGTACTTC	CASSPTGTGVYEQYF
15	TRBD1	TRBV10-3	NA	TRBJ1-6	TGTGCCATCAGTGAGTCTGGACAGGGTAATTCACCCCTCCACTTT	CAISESGQGNSPLHF
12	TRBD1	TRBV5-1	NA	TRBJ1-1	TGCGCCAGCAGCCCCTCACAGGGGGAAGCTTTCTTT	CASSPSQGEAFF
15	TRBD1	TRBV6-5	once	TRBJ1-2	TGTGCCAGCAGTTATGGGGGACAGGGGGCCCGGGGCTACACCTTC	CASSYGGQGARGYTF
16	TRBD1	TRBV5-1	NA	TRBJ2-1	TGCGCCAGCAGCTTGGACAGGACAGGATCCCAGGGTGAGCAGTTCTTC	CASSLDRTGSQGEQFF
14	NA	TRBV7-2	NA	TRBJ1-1	TGTGCCAGCAGCCCCCTCGATAGACAGCCTGAAGCTTTCTTT	CASSPLDRQPEAFF
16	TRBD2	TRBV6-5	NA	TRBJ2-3	TGTGCCAGCAGTTACAGTGTGGCGGGGGGGCGGGATACGCAGTATTTT	CASSYSVAGGRDTQYF
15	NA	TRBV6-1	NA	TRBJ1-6	TGTGCCAGTAGGGAGGGCAGGACCTATAATTCACCCCTCCACTTT	CASREGRTYNSPLHF
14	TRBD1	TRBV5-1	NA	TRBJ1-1	TGCGCCAGCAGTTGGACAGGGGGGAACACTGAAGCTTTCTTT	CASSWTGGNTEAFF
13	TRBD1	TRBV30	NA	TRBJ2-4	TGTGCCTTCGCGGACAGGGGAGGGCACATTCAGTACTTC	CAFADRGGHIQYF
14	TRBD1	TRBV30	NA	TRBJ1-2	TGTGCCCATCCCGGGGGACAGAAAAACTATGGCTACACCTTC	CAHPGGQKNYGYTF
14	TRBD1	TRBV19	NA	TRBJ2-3	TGTGCCAGTAGGGACAGGGGTCCACAAGATACGCAGTATTTT	CASRDRGPQDTQYF
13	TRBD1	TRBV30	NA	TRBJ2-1	TGTGCCTGGAGTCGGGGACAGCTCAATGAGCAGTTCTTC	CAWSRGQLNEQFF
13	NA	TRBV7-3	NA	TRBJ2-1	TGTGCCAGCAGCTCACAGGGTCGGTATGAGCAGTTCTTC	CASSSQGRYEQFF
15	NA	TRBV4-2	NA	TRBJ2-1	TGTGCCAGCAGCCCTGGCCCCCAAGGGGGGGATGAGCAGTTCTTC	CASSPGPQGGDEQFF
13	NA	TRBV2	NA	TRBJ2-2	TGTGCCAGCAGTGCCACTAACACCGGGGAGCTGTTTTTT	CASSATNTGELFF
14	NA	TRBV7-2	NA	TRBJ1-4	TGTGCCAGCAGCCGAGGGCAGGGAGGCGAAAAACTGTTTTTT	CASSRGQGGEKLFF
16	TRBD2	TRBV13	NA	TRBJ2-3	TGTGCCAGCAGCCGAACGAGTAGCGGGAGCACAGATACGCAGTATTTT	CASSRTSSGSTDTQYF
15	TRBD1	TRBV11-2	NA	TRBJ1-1	TGTGCCAGCGAGGGGACAGGGGACCCGAACACTGAAGCTTTCTTT	CASEGTGDPNTEAFF
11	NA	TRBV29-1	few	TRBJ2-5	TGCAGCGGCACTAGGGGGGAGACCCAGTACTTC	CSGTRGETQYF
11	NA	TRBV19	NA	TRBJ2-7	TGTGCCAGTAGTACTCGGAGGGAGCAGTACTTC	CASSTRREQYF
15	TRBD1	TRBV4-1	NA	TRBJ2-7	TGCGCCAGCAGCCAAGAGGGGACAGCCTCCTACGAGCAGTACTTC	CASSQEGTASYEQYF
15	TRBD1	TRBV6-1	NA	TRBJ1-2	TGTGCCAGCAGTGAAACTGGACAGGGGATAGGTGGCTACACCTTC	CASSETGQGIGGYTF
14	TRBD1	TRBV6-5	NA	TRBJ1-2	TGTGCCAGCAGCACACGACAGGGAAGAGGTGGCTACACCTTC	CASSTRQGRGGYTF
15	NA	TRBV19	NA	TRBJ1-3	TGTGCCAGTAGTTTCCAGTCCTTCTCTGGAAACACCATATATTTT	CASSFQSFSGNTIYF
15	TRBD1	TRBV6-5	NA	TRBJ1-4	TGTGCCAGCAGTTGGGGGACAGGGGGTAGAGAAAAACTGTTTTTT	CASSWGTGGREKLFF
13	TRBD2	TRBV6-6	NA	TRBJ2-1	TGTGCCAGCAGTGCCGGGACTACCAATGAGCAGTTCTTC	CASSAGTTNEQFF
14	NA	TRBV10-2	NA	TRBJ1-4	TGCGCCAGCAGCGCAGGGGCCTTCTCAGAAAAACTGTTTTTT	CASSAGAFSEKLFF
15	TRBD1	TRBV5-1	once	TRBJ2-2	TGTGCCAGCAGATACCGGGACAGGAACACCGGGGAGCTGTTTTTT	CASRYRDRNTGELFF
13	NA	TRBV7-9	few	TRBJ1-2	TGTGCCAGCAGCCCGGACAGTAACTATGGCTACACCTTC	CASSPDSNYGYTF
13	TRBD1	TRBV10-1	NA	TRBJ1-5	TGCGCCAGCAGTGAGAAGGGGGCCCAGCCCCAGCATTTT	CASSEKGAQPQHF
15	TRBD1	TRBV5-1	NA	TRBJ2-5	TGCGCCAGCAGCTTGGGGGACAGGGAGCTAGAGACCCAGTACTTC	CASSLGDRELETQYF
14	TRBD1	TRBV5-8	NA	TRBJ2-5	TGTGCCAGCAGCTTGAAACAGGGGCAAGAGACCCAGTACTTC	CASSLKQGQETQYF